The 20 T cell receptor beta chains below all came from one sample that was sequenced in a study of T cell responses to AZD1222 COVID-19 vaccine. The repertoire was sequenced with immunoSEQ multiplex PCR; TCRdb's copy has only in-frame clones and lacks some. This sample yields approximately 270,000 clones, of which about 94% are seen a single time; 0.5% to 0.65% belongs to the top ten. Sequences were derived from peripheral blood, sampled 28 days after the second AZD1222 dose. These receptors came from an adult who received the AZD1222 COVID-19 vaccine.

This chain connects TRBV6-6 to TRBJ2-5, with D perhaps TRBD1 or TRBD2 (5 bases each). Germline lookup yields CDR1 MNHNY and CDR2 SVGAGI (reference sequence). The germline V and J ends were trimmed by 0 bases and 6 bases, with 17 bases remaining between them. This CDR3 is built from 16 residues. The CDR3 region is CASSYSQGEYGQTQYF. The CDR3 coding sequence is TGTGCCAGCAGTTACTCGCAGGGAGAATACGGCCAGACCCAGTACTTC.

As to this clone: Other DNA sequences in this sample translate to the same CDR3. The chain recombines TRBV5-6 with TRBJ2-7, with D perhaps TRBD1 (6 bases). The germline V gene encodes CDR1 SGHDT and CDR2 YYEEEE. With 2 bases removed from V and 4 bases from J, the gap between germline ends came to 7 bases. The CDR3 covers 12 residues. The CDR3 DNA follows: TGTGCCAGCAGCTTAGGGGGTTACGAGCAGTACTTC. The encoded protein is CASSLGGYEQYF.

The chain uses TRBV14 and TRBJ2-1; TRBD1 matches 7 bases. The germline V gene has CDR1 SGHDN and CDR2 FVKESK. V lost 4 bases, J lost 3 bases, and 3 bases stayed unmatched. The CDR3 runs to 14 residues. The CDR3 reads CASSPWDSYNEQFF. CDR3 nucleotide sequence: TGTGCCAGCAGCCCTTGGGACAGCTACAATGAGCAGTTCTTC. Supplemented by reference TRBV14 and TRBJ2-1, the full variable domain reads EAGVTQFPSHSVIEKGQTVTLRCDPISGHDNLYWYRRVMGKEIKFLLHFVKESKQDESGMPNNRFLAERTGGTYSTLKVQPAELEDSGVYFCASSPWDSYNEQFFGPGTRLTVL.

The chain couples TRBV14 to TRBJ2-2; D is ambiguous. Trimming pared 2 bases from V and 6 bases from J, leaving 7 bases between. Germline V gene sequence: CDR1 SGHDN, CDR2 FVKESK. CDR3 length: 13 residues. The CDR3 DNA reads as TGTGCCAGCAGCCAATATACGGCCGGGGAGCTGTTTTTT. Translated, it gives CASSQYTAGELFF.

The V and J genes are TRBV7-2 and TRBJ1-1, with a possible D match to TRBD1 (5 bases). Germline V gene lookup returns CDR1 SGHTA and CDR2 FQGNSA. Trimming took off 1 base at V and 9 bases at J, with 15 bases between the two ends. The CDR3 loop spans 14 amino acids. The CDR3 loop reads CASSLEPGGPQAFF. The CDR3 bases are TGTGCCAGCAGCTTAGAACCGGGGGGTCCTCAAGCTTTCTTT. Based on the CDR3 plus reference TRBV7-2 and TRBJ1-1, the full variable domain is GAGVSQSPSNKVTEKGKDVELRCDPISGHTALYWYRQSLGQGLEFLIYFQGNSAPDKSGLPSDRFSAERTGGSVSTLTIQRTQQEDSAVYLCASSLEPGGPQAFFGQGTRLTVV.

CDR3 region: CASSLTGTGGTEAFF. CDR3 sequence (DNA): TGTGCCAGCAGCTTAACCGGGACAGGTGGCACTGAAGCTTTCTTT. The chain uses TRBV11-2 and TRBJ1-1; 8 bases fit TRBD1. Germline lookup yields CDR1 SGHAT and CDR2 FQNNGV. J lost 4 bases, V lost 2 bases, and 6 bases had no gene match. The CDR3 covers 15 residues. Together with reference TRBV11-2 and TRBJ1-1, the CDR3 gives the full variable domain: EAGVAQSPRYKIIEKRQSVAFWCNPISGHATLYWYQQILGQGPKLLIQFQNNGVVDDSQLPKDRFSAERLKGVDSTLKIQPAKLEDSAVYLCASSLTGTGGTEAFFGQGTRLTVV.

DNA for the CDR3: TGTGCCAGGCCCGGGCCGCGATCTGGAAACACCATATATTTT. Its protein is CARPGPRSGNTIYF. V is TRBV21-1 and J is TRBJ1-3. TRBV21-1 is a pseudogene locus. The CDR3 is made up of 14 amino acids.

The V and J genes are TRBV3-1 (or the pseudogene TRBV3-2) and TRBJ1-1, with D unclear. Trimming left V 1 base short and J 12 bases short, with 15 bases between. The CDR3 is 13 amino acids. From germline, CDR1 is LGHDT and CDR2 YNNKEL (reference sequence). CDR3 coding DNA: TGTGCCAGCAGCCAAGCCCAGGCCGGGTCACCTTTCTTT. As protein: CASSQAQAGSPFF.

The chain is built from TRBV27 and TRBJ2-1; D gene uncertain. This CDR3 contains 11 residues. Trimming left V 2 bases short and J 8 bases short, with 4 bases between. Germline CDR1 and CDR2: MNHEY and SMNVEV (reference sequence). In DNA, the CDR3 is TGTGCCAGCAGTTTAGGCGATGAGCAGTTCTTC. Residues: CASSLGDEQFF.

V is TRBV4-1 and J is TRBJ1-5; D not resolved. CDR1 and CDR2 (germline): MGHRA, YSYEKL. The CDR3 contains 16 residues. Trimming took 0 bases from V and 0 from J, leaving 9 bases between them. As DNA, the CDR3 is TGCGCCAGCAGCCAAGATCGGAGCCTTAGCAATCAGCCCCAGCATTTT. Amino acid sequence: CASSQDRSLSNQPQHF.

The chain uses TRBV2 and TRBJ1-4, with D hard to call. CDR1 and CDR2 (germline): SNHLY, FYNNEI. Deletions cut 6 bases from V and 0 bases from J, with 8 bases between. The CDR3 totals 14 residues. Here the CDR3 reads CASSRYSTNEKLFF. CDR3 DNA sequence: TGTGCCAGCAGCCGTTATTCAACTAATGAAAAACTGTTTTTT. Supplemented by reference TRBV2 and TRBJ1-4, the full variable domain reads EPEVTQTPSHQVTQMGQEVILRCVPISNHLYFYWYRQILGQKVEFLVSFYNNEISEKSEIFDDQFSVERPDGSNFTLKIRSTKLEDSAMYFCASSRYSTNEKLFFGSGTQLSVL.

The chain combines TRBV7-2 with TRBJ2-1; the match to TRBD2 covers 12 bases. J lost 8 bases, V lost 2 bases, and 13 bases had no gene match. The V gene's germline CDR1 is SGHTA and CDR2 FQGNSA. CDR3 length: 18 residues. As DNA, the CDR3 is TGTGCCAGCAGCTTACCCCGTGAGACTAGCGGGAGTCTGTATGAGCAGTTCTTC. Translating gives CASSLPRETSGSLYEQFF.

V and J are TRBV28 and TRBJ1-1, with D unclear. CDR3 size: 10 residues. Trimming took off 10 bases at V and 3 bases at J, with 6 bases between the two ends. Germline V gene lookup returns CDR1 MDHEN and CDR2 SYDVKM. For the CDR3, the DNA is TGTGCCACCGAGGACACTGAAGCTTTCTTT. It encodes CATEDTEAFF.

The chain joins TRBV12-3 or TRBV12-4 to TRBJ2-5; D not resolved. Trimming took 6 bases from V and 5 from J, leaving 13 bases between them. This CDR3 has 13 residues. The CDR3 sequence is CASSPTQGETQYF. The CDR3 DNA sequence: TGTGCCAGCAGCCCAACCCAAGGGGAGACCCAGTACTTC.

The chain combines TRBV4-3 with TRBJ1-5; D remains unclear. The germline V gene encodes CDR1 LGHNA and CDR2 YSLEER. The V end lost 6 bases, the J end lost 1 base, and 7 bases lay between the germline ends. The CDR3 extends over 13 amino acids. CDR3 region: CASSFDSNQPQHF. The DNA of the CDR3 is TGCGCCAGCAGTTTCGACAGCAATCAGCCCCAGCATTTT.

In this sample, this clone turned up a few times. The gene calls are TRBV7-9 and TRBJ2-1, with D possibly matching TRBD2 (7 bases). V was trimmed by 5 bases and J by 4 bases, leaving 21 bases between them. Germline V gene data show CDR1 as SEHNR and CDR2 as FQNEAQ (reference sequence). The CDR3 is 17 amino acids. The CDR3 loop is CASSALGGGLGYNEQFF. In DNA form, the CDR3 reads TGTGCCAGCAGCGCCCTGGGGGGCGGACTAGGTTACAATGAGCAGTTCTTC.

The gene calls are TRBV5-1 and TRBJ2-2, with 7 bases identical to TRBD1. The ends lost 4 bases at V and 1 base at J; junction bases unmatched: 7. This CDR3 has 16 residues. The V gene's germline CDR1 is SGHRS and CDR2 YFSETQ. CDR3 residues: CASSLRQGMNTGELFF. DNA of the CDR3: TGCGCCAGCAGCCTGAGACAGGGTATGAACACCGGGGAGCTGTTTTTT.

The gene calls are TRBV28 and TRBJ1-1, with D perhaps matching TRBD1 (6 bases). Germline-derived CDR1 and CDR2 are MDHEN and SYDVKM. V dropped 5 bases and J dropped 1 base, with 14 bases sitting between them. The CDR3 is 15 residues long. CDR3 DNA: TGTGCCAGCAGTCCCGGGGGGCAGTCGAACACTGAAGCTTTCTTT. Translated: CASSPGGQSNTEAFF. The full variable domain, its missing parts supplied by reference TRBV28 and TRBJ1-1, is DVKVTQSSRYLVKRTGEKVFLECVQDMDHENMFWYRQDPGLGLRLIYFSYDVKMKEKGDIPEGYSVSREKKERFSLILESASTNQTSMYLCASSPGGQSNTEAFFGQGTRLTVV.

This clone was recorded a few times. The gene calls are TRBV5-6 and TRBJ2-3; D might be TRBD1 (6 bases). Germline V gene sequence: CDR1 SGHDT, CDR2 YYEEEE. The CDR3 runs 14 residues. V lost 4 bases, J lost 2 bases, and 11 bases lay in between. The CDR3 spells CASSTTGYTDTQYF. For the CDR3, the DNA is TGTGCCAGCAGCACGACAGGTTACACAGATACGCAGTATTTT.

The CDR3 DNA follows: TGTGCCAGCAGCACTTTCGGGGACCCAAGAGGGAACACCATATATTTT. It encodes CASSTFGDPRGNTIYF. This chain links TRBV14 with TRBJ1-3; D is possibly TRBD1 (5 bases). The germline V gene encodes CDR1 SGHDN and CDR2 FVKESK. The CDR3 spans 16 residues. The ends were cut back, 5 bases at V and 7 bases at J, with 21 bases in the middle.